This T cell receptor beta chain was observed in a study of T cell repertoires in aging, cancer and after chemotherapy. Overall study: The full dataset contained several million TCR reads.

Trimming cost V 7 bases and J 3 bases, with 16 bases left between them. Per germline, CDR1 MNHNS and CDR2 SASEGT. The CDR3 runs 15 residues. Rearranged V-D-J TRB sequences were amplified with a mixed TRB-A/B primer pool. TCRdb ran MiXCR on the multiplex PCR reads and lists one entry per CDR3 protein. The sample consists of about 3,000 distinct CDR3 sequences, about 42% of them appearing once. Peripheral blood genomic DNA, not sorted cells or RNA, was the template. The rearrangement joins TRBV6-1 to TRBJ2-1, with a weak D call TRBD2 (5 bases). This clonotype originated in a human donor with a solid tumor. The sequenced material came from blood. This CDR3 reads CASIGSGRRYNEQFF. The CDR3 coding sequence is TGTGCCAGCATAGGAAGCGGCCGGCGCTACAATGAGCAGTTCTTC.